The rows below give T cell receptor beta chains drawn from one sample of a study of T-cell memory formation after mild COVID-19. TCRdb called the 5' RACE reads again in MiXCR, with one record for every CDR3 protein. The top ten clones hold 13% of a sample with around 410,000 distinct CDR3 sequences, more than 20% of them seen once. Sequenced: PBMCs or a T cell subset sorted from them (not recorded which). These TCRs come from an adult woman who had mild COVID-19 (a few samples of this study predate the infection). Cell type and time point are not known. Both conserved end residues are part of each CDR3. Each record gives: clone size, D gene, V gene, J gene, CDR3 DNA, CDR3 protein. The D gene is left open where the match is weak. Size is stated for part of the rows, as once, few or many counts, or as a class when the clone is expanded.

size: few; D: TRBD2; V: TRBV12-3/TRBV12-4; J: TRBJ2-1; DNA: TGTGCCAGCAAGAGCGGGGGGCTATTTGAGCAGTTCTTC; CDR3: CASKSGGLFEQFF
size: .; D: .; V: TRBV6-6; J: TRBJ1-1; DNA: TGTGCCAGCAGCACCGGGGACAACACTGAAGCTTTCTTT; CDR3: CASSTGDNTEAFF
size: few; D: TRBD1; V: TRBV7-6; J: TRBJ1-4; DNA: TGTGCCAGCAGCTGGACAGGGGCGCCTAATGAAAAACTGTTTTTT; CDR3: CASSWTGAPNEKLFF
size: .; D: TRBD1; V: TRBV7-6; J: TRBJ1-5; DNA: TGTGCCAGCAGCCGACGACAGGGAAGCAATCAGCCCCAGCATTTT; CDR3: CASSRRQGSNQPQHF
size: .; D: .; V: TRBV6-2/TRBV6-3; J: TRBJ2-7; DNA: TGTGCCAGCAGTTTCCCGAGGGAGCAGTACTTC; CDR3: CASSFPREQYF
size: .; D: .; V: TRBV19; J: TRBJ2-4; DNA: TGTGCCAGTAGTATAGGCGGGCTAGGTTGGGTAAACATTCAGTACTTC; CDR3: CASSIGGLGWVNIQYF
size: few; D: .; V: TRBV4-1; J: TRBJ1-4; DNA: TGCGCCAGCAGCCAAGCGGAGTCCGCTTATGGAAAACTGTTTTTT; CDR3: CASSQAESAYGKLFF
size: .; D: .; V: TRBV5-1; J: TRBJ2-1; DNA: TGCGCCAGCAGCCTCGGCCGGGACTACAATGAGCAGTTCTTC; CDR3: CASSLGRDYNEQFF
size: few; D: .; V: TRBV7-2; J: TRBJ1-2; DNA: TGTGCCAGCAGCTTAGAGGCCAGAACCTATGGCTACACCTTC; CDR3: CASSLEARTYGYTF
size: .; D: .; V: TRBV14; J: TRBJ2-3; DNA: TGTGCCAGCAGCCAACAGAACACAGATACGCAGTATTTT; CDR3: CASSQQNTDTQYF
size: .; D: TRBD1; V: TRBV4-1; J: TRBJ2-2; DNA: TGCGCCAGCAGCCAAGAGACAGGGTGGGGCACCGGGGAGCTGTTTTTT; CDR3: CASSQETGWGTGELFF
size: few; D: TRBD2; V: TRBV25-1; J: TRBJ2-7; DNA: TGTGCCAGCAGTGAGTCTCACACCGCTCTAGCGGGGGGGCCGATCGAGCAGTACTTC; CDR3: CASSESHTALAGGPIEQYF
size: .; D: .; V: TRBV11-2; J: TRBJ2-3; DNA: TGTGCCAGCAGCTTAGCTCTCTCCCCCACAGATACGCAGTATTTT; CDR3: CASSLALSPTDTQYF
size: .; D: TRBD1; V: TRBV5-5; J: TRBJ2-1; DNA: TGTGCCAGCAGGTCGGGACAGGGGACTTACAATGAGCAGTTCTTC; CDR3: CASRSGQGTYNEQFF
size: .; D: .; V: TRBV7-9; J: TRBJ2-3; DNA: TGTGCCAGCTCGGGACAACATACGCAGTATTTT; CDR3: CASSGQHTQYF
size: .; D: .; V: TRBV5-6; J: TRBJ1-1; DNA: TGTGCCAGCTCATGGCTGACGAGCCGGAACACTGAAGCTTTCTTT; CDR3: CASSWLTSRNTEAFF
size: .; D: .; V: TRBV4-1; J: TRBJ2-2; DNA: TGCGCCAGCAGCCAAGTTTATGGGGCGAACACCGGGGAGCTGTTTTTT; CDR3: CASSQVYGANTGELFF
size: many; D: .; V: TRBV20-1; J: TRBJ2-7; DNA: TGCAGTGCTCTACCCGCGGGGAAAAACTACGAGCAGTACTTC; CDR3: CSALPAGKNYEQYF
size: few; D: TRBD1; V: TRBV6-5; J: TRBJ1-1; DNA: TGTGCCAGCAGCCTCAGGGGGCCGAGTGTCACTGAAGCTTTCTTT; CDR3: CASSLRGPSVTEAFF
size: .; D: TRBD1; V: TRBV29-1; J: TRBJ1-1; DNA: TGCAGCGTTGTAGGACAGGGGTTGAACACTGAAGCTTTCTTT; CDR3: CSVVGQGLNTEAFF
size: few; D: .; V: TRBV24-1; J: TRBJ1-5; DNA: TGTGCCACCAGCAGGGAACCCAATCAGCCCCAGCATTTT; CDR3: CATSREPNQPQHF
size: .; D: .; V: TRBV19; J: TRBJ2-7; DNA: TGTGCCAGTAGTATGAAGGTTGCGAGCTCCTACGAGCAGTACTTC; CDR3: CASSMKVASSYEQYF
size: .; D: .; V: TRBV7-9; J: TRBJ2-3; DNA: TGTGCCAGCAGCTTAGGAACTCCAATCAGGCCAGATACGCAGTATTTT; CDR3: CASSLGTPIRPDTQYF
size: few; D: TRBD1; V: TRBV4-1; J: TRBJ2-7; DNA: TGCGCCAGCAGCCCGGACAGGGGACCTACCTCGGTCCCCTACGAGCAGTACTTC; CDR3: CASSPDRGPTSVPYEQYF
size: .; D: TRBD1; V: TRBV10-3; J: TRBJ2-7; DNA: TGTGCCGCCGGGACAGGGGGTACCTACGAGCAGTACTTC; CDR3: CAAGTGGTYEQYF
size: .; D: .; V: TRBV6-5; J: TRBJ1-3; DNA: TGTGCCAGCAGTTACGCGGGGACTCCCAACTCTGGAAACACCATATATTTT; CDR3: CASSYAGTPNSGNTIYF
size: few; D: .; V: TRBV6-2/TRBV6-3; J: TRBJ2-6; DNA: TGTGCCAGCAGTTACGGGGGGGCCAACGTCCTGACTTTC; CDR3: CASSYGGANVLTF
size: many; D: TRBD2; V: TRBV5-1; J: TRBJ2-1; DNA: TGCGCCAGCAGCTTGGCCCCAGCGGGGGGCTCCTACAATGAGCAGTTCTTC; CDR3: CASSLAPAGGSYNEQFF
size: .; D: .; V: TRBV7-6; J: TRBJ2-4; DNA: TGTGCCAGCAGCTTAGTTCCTACAGGGTTGGCGCTTAGTAAGGGATACCGGGCCAAAAACATTCAGTACTTC; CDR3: CASSLVPTGLALSKGYRAKNIQYF
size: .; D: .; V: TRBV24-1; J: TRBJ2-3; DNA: TGTGCCACCAGTGACACGGGAGTGTCTTCAGATACGCAGTATTTT; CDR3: CATSDTGVSSDTQYF
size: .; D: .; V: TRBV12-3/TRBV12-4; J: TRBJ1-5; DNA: TGTGCCAGCAGTACGGGACGGCTTCAGCCCCAGCATTTT; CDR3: CASSTGRLQPQHF
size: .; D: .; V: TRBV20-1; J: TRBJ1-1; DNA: TGCAGTGCCTCTTTGGGATCTAGGGTGAACACTGAAGCTTTCTTT; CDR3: CSASLGSRVNTEAFF
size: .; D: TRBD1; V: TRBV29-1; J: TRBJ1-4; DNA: TGCAGCGTTGCACGAGGGGGCGAAAAACTGTTTTTT; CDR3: CSVARGGEKLFF
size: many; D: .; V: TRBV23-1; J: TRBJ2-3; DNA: TGCGCCAGCAGTCAACCAACTGGACCCACCGCAGGAGATACGCAGTATTTT; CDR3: CASSQPTGPTAGDTQYF
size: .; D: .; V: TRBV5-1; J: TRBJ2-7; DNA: TGCGCCAGCAGCTTGGGGACGCTGGAATCCTACGAGCAGTACTTC; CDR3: CASSLGTLESYEQYF
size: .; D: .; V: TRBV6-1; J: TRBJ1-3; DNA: TGTGCCACCATGTTCGCGTGGAGCTCTGGAAACACCATATATTTT; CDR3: CATMFAWSSGNTIYF
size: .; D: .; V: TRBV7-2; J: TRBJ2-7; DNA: TGTGCCAGCAGCCACTGGGACGGGCTCTCCTACGAGCAGTACTTC; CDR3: CASSHWDGLSYEQYF
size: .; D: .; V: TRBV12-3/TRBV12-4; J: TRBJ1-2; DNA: TGTGCCAGTACTGCAGGACAGATCTATGGCTACACCTTC; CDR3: CASTAGQIYGYTF
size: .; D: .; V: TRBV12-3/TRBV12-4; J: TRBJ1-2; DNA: TGTGCCAGCAGTCAATACCTTGTCCCAGAGGGATATGGCTACACCTTC; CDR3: CASSQYLVPEGYGYTF
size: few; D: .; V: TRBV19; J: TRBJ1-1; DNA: TGTGCCAGTAGGCTTTCCGGGACACCTTACGCGAGCACTGAAGCTTTCTTT; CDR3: CASRLSGTPYASTEAFF
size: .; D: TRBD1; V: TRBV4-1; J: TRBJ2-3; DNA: TGCGCCAGCAGCCAACCAGACAGGGCTAGCACAGATACGCAGTATTTT; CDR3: CASSQPDRASTDTQYF
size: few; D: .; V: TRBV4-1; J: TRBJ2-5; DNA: TGCGCCAGCAGCCAAGTCGAGCAGACGTACCAAGAGACCCAGTACTTC; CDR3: CASSQVEQTYQETQYF
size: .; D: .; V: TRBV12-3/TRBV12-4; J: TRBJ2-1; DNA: TGTGCCAGCAGTTTACCGGACAGCGACAATGAGCAGTTCTTC; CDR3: CASSLPDSDNEQFF